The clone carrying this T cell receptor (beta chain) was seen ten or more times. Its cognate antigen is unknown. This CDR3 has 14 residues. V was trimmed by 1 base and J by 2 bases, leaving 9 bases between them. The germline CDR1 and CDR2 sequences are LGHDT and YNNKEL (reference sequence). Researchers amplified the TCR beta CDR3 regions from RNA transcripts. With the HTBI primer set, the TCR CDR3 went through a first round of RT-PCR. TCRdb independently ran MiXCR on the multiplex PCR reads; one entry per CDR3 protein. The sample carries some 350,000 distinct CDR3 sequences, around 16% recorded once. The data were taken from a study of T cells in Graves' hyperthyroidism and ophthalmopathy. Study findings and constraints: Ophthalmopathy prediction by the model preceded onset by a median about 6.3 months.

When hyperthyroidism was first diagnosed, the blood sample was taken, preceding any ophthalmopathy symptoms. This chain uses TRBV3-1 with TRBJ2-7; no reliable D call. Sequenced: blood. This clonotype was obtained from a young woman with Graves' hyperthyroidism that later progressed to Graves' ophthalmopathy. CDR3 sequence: CASSQGWQAYEQYF. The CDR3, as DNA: TGTGCCAGCAGCCAAGGCTGGCAAGCCTACGAGCAGTACTTC.